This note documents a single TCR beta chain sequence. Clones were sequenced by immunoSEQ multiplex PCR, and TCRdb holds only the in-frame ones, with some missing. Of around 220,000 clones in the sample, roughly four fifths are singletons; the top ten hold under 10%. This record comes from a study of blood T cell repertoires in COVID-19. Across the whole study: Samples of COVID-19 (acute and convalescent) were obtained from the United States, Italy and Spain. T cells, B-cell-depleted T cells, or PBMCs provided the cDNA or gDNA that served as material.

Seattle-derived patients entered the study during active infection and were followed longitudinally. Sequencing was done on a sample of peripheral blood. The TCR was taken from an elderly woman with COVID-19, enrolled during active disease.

The CDR3 reads CASSSGGGSANEKLFF. As DNA, the CDR3 is TGTGCCAGCAGCTCGGGAGGGGGCTCGGCTAATGAAAAACTGTTTTTT. V and J are TRBV5-4 and TRBJ1-4, with TRBD1 identical over 7 bases. The CDR3 extends over 16 amino acids. Losses at the gene ends were 3 bases for V and 3 bases for J; bases not matched to a gene: 8. CDR1 SGHNT and CDR2 YYREEE come from the germline V gene (reference sequence).